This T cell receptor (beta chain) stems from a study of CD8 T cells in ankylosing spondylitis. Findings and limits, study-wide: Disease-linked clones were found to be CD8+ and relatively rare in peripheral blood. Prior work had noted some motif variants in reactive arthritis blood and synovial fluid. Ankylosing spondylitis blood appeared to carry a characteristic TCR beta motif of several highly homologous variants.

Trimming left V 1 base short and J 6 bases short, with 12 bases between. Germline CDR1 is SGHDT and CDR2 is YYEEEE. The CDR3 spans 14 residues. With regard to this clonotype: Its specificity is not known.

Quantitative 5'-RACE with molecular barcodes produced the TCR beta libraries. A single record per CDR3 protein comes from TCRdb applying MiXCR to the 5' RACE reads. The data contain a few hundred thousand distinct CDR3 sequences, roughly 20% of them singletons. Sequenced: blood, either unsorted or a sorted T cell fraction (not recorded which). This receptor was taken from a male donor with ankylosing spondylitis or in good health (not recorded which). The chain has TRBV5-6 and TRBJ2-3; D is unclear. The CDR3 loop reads CASSLWGGLDTQYF. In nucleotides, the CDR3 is TGTGCCAGCAGCTTGTGGGGTGGTCTGGATACGCAGTATTTT.